The 26 T cell receptor beta chains reported below all come from one sample, sequenced in a study of blood T cell repertoires in COVID-19. Sequencing was performed with immunoSEQ multiplex PCR; in TCRdb, only in-frame clones are kept and a portion is missing. Altogether around 97,000 clones are present, almost 90% being singletons, with the ten largest covering approximately 3.5%. The sequencing input was peripheral blood. All receptors come from a human donor in a cohort sampled during active COVID-19.

V and J are TRBV6-6 and TRBJ2-3, with TRBD2 matching 9 bases. The germline V gene has CDR1 MNHNY and CDR2 SVGAGI (reference sequence). The CDR3 consists of 16 residues. V shed 2 bases, J shed 4 bases, and the junction held 7 bases outside the gene matches. The CDR3 DNA is TGTGCCAGCAGTTACCCTGCGGGAGGGGGGTCAGATACGCAGTATTTT. This sequence encodes CASSYPAGGGSDTQYF.

The V and J genes are TRBV27 and TRBJ2-1, with 11 bases that match TRBD2. V lost 4 bases, J lost 4 bases, and 6 bases stayed unmatched. Germline V CDR1 and CDR2: MNHEY, SMNVEV (reference sequence). There are 16 residues in the CDR3. CDR3 nucleotide sequence: TGTGCCAGCAGTTCCCGGCGACTAGCGGGATACAATGAGCAGTTCTTC. Its translation is CASSSRRLAGYNEQFF.

Here the CDR3 DNA reads TGTGCCTGGAGTGTACTGGAGGGAAAACTGTTTTTT. Its protein is CAWSVLEGKLFF. The rearrangement links TRBV30 to TRBJ1-4, with no clear D. Trimming removed 0 bases at V and 10 bases at J, with 9 bases between. Germline V gene lookup returns CDR1 GTSNPN and CDR2 SVGIG (reference sequence). This CDR3 has 12 amino acids.

V is TRBV7-3 and J is TRBJ1-5, with D unclear. The V and J ends lost 3 bases and 7 bases respectively, with 4 bases between them. Germline assignment: CDR1 SGHTA and CDR2 FQGTGA. The CDR3 runs to 11 residues. CDR3 in amino acids: CASSFRQPQHF. CDR3 DNA: TGTGCCAGCAGCTTTCGGCAGCCCCAGCATTTT.

This chain connects TRBV27 to TRBJ1-2; no reliable D call. V lost 2 bases, J lost 4 bases, and 5 bases lay in between. The CDR3 runs to 12 residues. The germline CDR1 and CDR2 sequences are MNHEY and SMNVEV (reference sequence). In nucleotides, the CDR3 is TGTGCCAGCAGTTTAGCAGGCTATGGCTACACCTTC. Encoded protein: CASSLAGYGYTF.

The rearrangement joins TRBV12-5 to TRBJ2-2, with a possible D match to TRBD1 (6 bases). CDR3 size: 15 residues. Germline V lookup: CDR1 LGHNT, CDR2 FRNRAP. With 2 bases removed from V and 3 bases from J, the gap between germline ends came to 10 bases. This chain's CDR3 is CASGLRQADTGELFF. DNA for the CDR3: TGTGCTAGTGGTTTGAGACAGGCGGACACCGGGGAGCTGTTTTTT.

The DNA of the CDR3 is TGTGCCAGCAGTCGACTAGCGGGTAACACCGGGGAGCTGTTTTTT. As protein: CASSRLAGNTGELFF. The J gene is TRBJ2-2, the V gene TRBV28; 10 nucleotides agree with TRBD2. J lost 2 bases, V lost 5 bases, and 2 bases had no gene match. The V gene's germline CDR1 is MDHEN and CDR2 SYDVKM. The CDR3 is 15 residues long. The whole variable domain, filled in from reference TRBV28 and TRBJ2-2, reads DVKVTQSSRYLVKRTGEKVFLECVQDMDHENMFWYRQDPGLGLRLIYFSYDVKMKEKGDIPEGYSVSREKKERFSLILESASTNQTSMYLCASSRLAGNTGELFFGEGSRLTVL.

V is TRBV11-3 and J is TRBJ2-1; 9 positions match TRBD2. The trim removed 3 bases at V and 6 bases at J, leaving 6 bases unmatched. The CDR3 has 15 amino acids. Germline V CDR1 and CDR2: SGHNT, YENEEA. The CDR3 reads CASSLHSGRVNEQFF. The CDR3 nucleotides read TGTGCCAGCAGCTTGCATAGCGGGAGAGTCAATGAGCAGTTCTTC.

This chain links TRBV28 with TRBJ2-5; 8 bases are shared with TRBD1. Germline V gene sequence: CDR1 MDHEN, CDR2 SYDVKM. The CDR3 is 16 residues long. V trimming: 6 bases; J trimming: 5 bases; junction bases outside the gene matches: 14. The chain's CDR3 is CASSRTTTGVGETQYF. The CDR3 nucleotides are TGTGCCAGCAGCAGGACGACGACAGGGGTTGGGGAGACCCAGTACTTC.

The V gene is TRBV9, the J gene TRBJ2-1, with 8 bases lining up with TRBD2. The CDR3 covers 17 residues. Germline assignment: CDR1 SGDLS and CDR2 YYNGEE. With V trimmed by 0 bases and J by 4 bases, 9 bases remained unmatched. CDR3 amino acids: CASSVVDGTRRYNEQFF. The CDR3 DNA is TGTGCCAGCAGCGTAGTAGATGGGACTAGGAGGTACAATGAGCAGTTCTTC.

This chain uses TRBV6-5 with TRBJ1-1; 7 positions agree with TRBD1. With 2 bases clipped from V and 10 bases from J, the junction kept 4 bases outside the gene matches. The germline CDR1 and CDR2 sequences are MNHEY and SVGAGI. The CDR3 covers 12 residues. The CDR3 DNA reads TGTGCCAGCAGTTACGCGACAGGGATAGCTTTCTTT. This encodes CASSYATGIAFF.

The gene calls are TRBV27 and TRBJ1-5; TRBD1 matches 7 bases. With V trimmed by 0 bases and J by 2 bases, 10 bases remained unmatched. This CDR3 is 18 amino acids long. The germline V gene has CDR1 MNHEY and CDR2 SMNVEV (reference sequence). The CDR3 nucleotides are TGTGCCAGCAGTTTATCCGTCCCCCAGGGGGGTGGCAATCAGCCCCAGCATTTT. Translation gives CASSLSVPQGGGNQPQHF.

V and J are TRBV7-2 and TRBJ1-2, with unresolved D. The CDR3 spans 13 residues. The germline V gene encodes CDR1 SGHTA and CDR2 FQGNSA. V dropped 5 bases and J dropped 7 bases, with 14 bases sitting between them. In DNA form, the CDR3 reads TGTGCCAGCAGCAATAGTGCGGGGTTTGGCTACACCTTC. It yields the protein CASSNSAGFGYTF.

This clone was seen a few times. This rearrangement joins TRBV5-1 to TRBJ1-1; 8 bases agree with TRBD1. V was pared by 0 bases and J by 3 bases, with 4 bases of the junction left unmatched. There are 15 residues in the CDR3. CDR1 and CDR2 from the germline V gene are SGHRS and YFSETQ. The CDR3 region is CASSLAGGRDTEAFF. Written as DNA, the CDR3 is TGCGCCAGCAGCTTGGCAGGGGGCAGGGACACTGAAGCTTTCTTT.

The genes are TRBV2 and TRBJ1-2; D is possibly TRBD1 (6 bases). Deletions cut 8 bases from V and 5 bases from J, with 18 bases between. CDR3 size: 14 residues. The germline CDR1 and CDR2 sequences are SNHLY and FYNNEI. The DNA for the CDR3 is TGTGCCAGCGGGGGCCCCGGGACACCGTATGGCTACACCTTC. Translation gives CASGGPGTPYGYTF. Together with reference TRBV2 and TRBJ1-2, the CDR3 gives the full variable domain: EPEVTQTPSHQVTQMGQEVILRCVPISNHLYFYWYRQILGQKVEFLVSFYNNEISEKSEIFDDQFSVERPDGSNFTLKIRSTKLEDSAMYFCASGGPGTPYGYTFGSGTRLTVV.

The V and J genes are TRBV5-6 and TRBJ1-1; TRBD1 aligns across 7 bases. This CDR3 has 14 amino acids. V gave up 2 bases and J gave up 5 bases; unmatched junction bases: 6. Germline CDR1 reads SGHDT; CDR2 reads YYEEEE. In nucleotides, the CDR3 is TGTGCCAGCAGCTTTACAGGGGTTGGGACTGAAGCTTTCTTT. This gives the protein CASSFTGVGTEAFF.

The V gene is TRBV4-2, the J gene TRBJ2-3; TRBD2 aligns across 9 bases. V lost 0 bases and J lost 4; bases outside the gene matches: 2. Germline-derived CDR1 and CDR2 are LGHNA and YNFKEQ. This CDR3 contains 15 residues. The CDR3 loop is CASSQEAGGADTQYF. The CDR3 DNA is TGTGCCAGCAGCCAAGAGGCGGGGGGGGCAGATACGCAGTATTTT.

The rearrangement joins TRBV12-3 or TRBV12-4 to TRBJ1-1; the D is unclear. Trimming took off 10 bases at V and 11 bases at J, with 14 bases between the two ends. CDR3 length equals 10 residues. CDR3 loop: CATGEIRAFF. The CDR3 region has the DNA TGTGCCACCGGGGAGATTCGGGCTTTCTTT.

The chain recombines TRBV27 with TRBJ2-2; weak D call: TRBD1 (6 bases). V gave up 6 bases and J gave up 7 bases, with 21 bases separating them. This CDR3 is built from 16 residues. Germline V CDR1 and CDR2: MNHEY, SMNVEV (reference sequence). The CDR3 reads CASSLQGPAVGGELFF. The CDR3 nucleotides read TGTGCCAGCAGCCTCCAGGGGCCCGCGGTCGGCGGGGAGCTGTTTTTT.

The J gene is TRBJ2-1, the V gene TRBV5-1, with 7 bases fitting TRBD2. From germline, CDR1 is SGHRS and CDR2 YFSETQ. The junction had 1 base not matched to a gene; V was cut back by 2 bases and J by 2 bases. This CDR3 has 14 residues. This CDR3 reads CASSLRGAYNEQFF. CDR3 nucleotides: TGCGCCAGCAGCTTACGGGGGGCCTACAATGAGCAGTTCTTC. The variable domain in full, completed from reference TRBV5-1 and TRBJ2-1, reads KAGVTQTPRYLIKTRGQQVTLSCSPISGHRSVSWYQQTPGQGLQFLFEYFSETQRNKGNFPGRFSGRQFSNSRSEMNVSTLELGDSALYLCASSLRGAYNEQFFGPGTRLTVL.

This clone was seen a single time. The genes are TRBV5-1 and TRBJ2-7; D not resolved. Germline V lookup: CDR1 SGHRS, CDR2 YFSETQ. The V end lost 2 bases, the J end lost 0 bases, and 6 bases lay between the germline ends. The CDR3 spans 13 residues. The CDR3 sequence: CASSLISSYEQYF. The CDR3 coding sequence is TGCGCCAGCAGCTTAATCAGCTCCTACGAGCAGTACTTC.

V is TRBV18 and J is TRBJ1-1; unclear D gene. With 1 base removed from V and 5 bases from J, the gap between germline ends came to 8 bases. CDR1 and CDR2 from the germline V gene are KGHSH and LQKENI. The CDR3 is 13 residues long. The CDR3 DNA reads TGTGCCAGCTCACCACGTGACGGGACTGAAGCTTTCTTT. Its protein is CASSPRDGTEAFF.

The chain employs TRBV28 and TRBJ2-4, with 8 bases aligning to TRBD2. V lost 7 bases, J lost 0 bases, and 5 bases stayed unmatched. The length of the CDR3 is 15 residues. Looked up from germline, CDR1 is MDHEN and CDR2 is SYDVKM. The chain's CDR3 is CASITSGLAKNIQYF. In DNA, the CDR3 is TGTGCCAGCATTACTAGCGGCCTAGCCAAAAACATTCAGTACTTC.

The chain joins TRBV19 to TRBJ2-2; maybe TRBD2 (5 bases). There are 13 residues in the CDR3. Germline assignment: CDR1 LNHDA and CDR2 SQIVND (reference sequence). The V gene lost 6 bases and the J gene lost 5 bases, with 10 bases spanning the gap. The CDR3 spells CASRPPGTGELFF. The CDR3 DNA reads TGTGCCAGTAGGCCCCCGGGGACCGGGGAGCTGTTTTTT.

Here the CDR3 DNA reads TGTGCCAGCAGTCTTAGCGGGGGGAAATCCTACGAGCAGTACTTC. Its protein product is CASSLSGGKSYEQYF. The genes are TRBV9 and TRBJ2-7, with 10 bases identical to TRBD2. V shed 5 bases and J 1 base; nucleotides not matched to a gene: 6. CDR1 SGDLS and CDR2 YYNGEE come from the germline V gene. The CDR3 loop spans 15 amino acids.

Turning to this clone: The sample carries other DNA sequences with the same CDR3. The chain joins TRBV5-1 to TRBJ2-3; the D gene is possibly TRBD1 (5 bases). The CDR3 length is 16 residues. The V gene lost 0 bases and the J gene lost 2 bases, with 13 bases spanning the gap. Looked up from germline, CDR1 is SGHRS and CDR2 is YFSETQ. The CDR3 is CASSLAGHLPTDTQYF. CDR3 nucleotides: TGCGCCAGCAGCTTGGCTGGACATCTTCCCACAGATACGCAGTATTTT. Full variable domain (missing parts from reference TRBV5-1 and TRBJ2-3): KAGVTQTPRYLIKTRGQQVTLSCSPISGHRSVSWYQQTPGQGLQFLFEYFSETQRNKGNFPGRFSGRQFSNSRSEMNVSTLELGDSALYLCASSLAGHLPTDTQYFGPGTRLTVL.